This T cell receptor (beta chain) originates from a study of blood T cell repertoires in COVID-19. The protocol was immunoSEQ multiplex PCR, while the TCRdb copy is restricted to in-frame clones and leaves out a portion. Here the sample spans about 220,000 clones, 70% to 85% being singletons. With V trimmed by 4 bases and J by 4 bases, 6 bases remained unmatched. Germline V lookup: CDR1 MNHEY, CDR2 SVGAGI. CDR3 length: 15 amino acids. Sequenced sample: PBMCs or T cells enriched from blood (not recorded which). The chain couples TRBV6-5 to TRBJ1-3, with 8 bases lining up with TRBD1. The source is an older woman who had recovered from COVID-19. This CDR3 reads CASSFTDRGGNTIYF. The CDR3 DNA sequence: TGTGCCAGCAGTTTCACTGACAGGGGAGGAAACACCATATATTTT.